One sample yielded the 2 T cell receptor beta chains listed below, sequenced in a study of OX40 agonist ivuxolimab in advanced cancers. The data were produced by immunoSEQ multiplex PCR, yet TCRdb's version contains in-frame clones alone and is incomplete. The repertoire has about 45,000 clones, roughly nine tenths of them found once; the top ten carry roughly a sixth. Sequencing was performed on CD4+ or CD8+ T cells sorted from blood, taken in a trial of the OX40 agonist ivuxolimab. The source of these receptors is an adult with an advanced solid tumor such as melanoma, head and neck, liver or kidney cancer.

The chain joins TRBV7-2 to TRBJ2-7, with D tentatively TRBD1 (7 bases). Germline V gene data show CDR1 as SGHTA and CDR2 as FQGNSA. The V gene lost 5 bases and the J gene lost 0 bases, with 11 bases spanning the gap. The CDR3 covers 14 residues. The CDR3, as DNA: TGTGCCAGCAGCCCAGGGGGGTACTCCTACGAGCAGTACTTC. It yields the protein CASSPGGYSYEQYF.

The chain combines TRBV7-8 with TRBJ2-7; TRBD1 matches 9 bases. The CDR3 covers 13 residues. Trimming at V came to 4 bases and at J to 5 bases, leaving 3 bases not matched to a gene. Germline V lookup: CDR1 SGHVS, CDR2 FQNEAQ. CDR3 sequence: CASSSDRGNEQYF. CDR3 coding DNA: TGTGCCAGCAGCTCGGACAGGGGAAACGAGCAGTACTTC.